The 19 T cell receptor beta chains reported below all come from one sample, sequenced in a study of T-cell reconstitution after alpha-beta-depleted transplantation in children. Preparation of the TCRbeta library used unique molecular identifiers. TCRdb ran MiXCR on the PCR reads and lists one entry per CDR3 protein. The table includes 500,000 to 600,000 distinct CDR3 sequences, approximately 30% detected once. The sample was PBMCs from the stem cell graft donor, taken from the stem cell graft. The source is a human donor who donated a stem cell graft to a child with aplastic anemia.

This clonotype has a handful of counts. The rearrangement joins TRBV29-1 to TRBJ1-3; TRBD1 agrees at 9 bases. The trim removed 7 bases at V and 5 bases at J, leaving 6 bases unmatched. Germline V lookup: CDR1 SQVTM, CDR2 ANQGSEA. The CDR3 totals 13 residues. The CDR3 is CSAQGQGRNTIYF. The CDR3 DNA follows: TGCAGCGCCCAGGGACAGGGACGAAACACCATATATTTT.

A few counts support this clonotype. The chain uses TRBV12-3 or TRBV12-4 and TRBJ2-3; the match to TRBD2 covers 8 bases. V shed 8 bases, J shed 2 bases, and the junction held 9 bases outside the gene matches. This CDR3 comprises 15 residues. The CDR3 spells CASVNLAGVTDTQYF. Written as DNA, the CDR3 is TGTGCCAGCGTGAATCTAGCGGGCGTCACAGATACGCAGTATTTT.

This clonotype has more than one count but fewer than ten. V gene TRBV6-1 combines with J gene TRBJ2-1; 14 bases fit TRBD2. V was pared by 3 bases and J by 7 bases, with 8 bases of the junction left unmatched. The CDR3 extends over 17 amino acids. Looked up from germline, CDR1 is MNHNS and CDR2 is SASEGT. The CDR3 reads CASSDNPGTSGRNEQFF. The CDR3 bases are TGTGCCAGCAGTGACAATCCCGGGACTAGCGGGAGAAATGAGCAGTTCTTC.

The rearrangement joins TRBV5-1 to TRBJ2-1; 7 nucleotides align to TRBD1. The CDR3 covers 16 residues. Losses at the gene ends were 0 bases for V and 0 bases for J; bases not matched to a gene: 3. The germline gives CDR1 SGHRS, CDR2 YFSETQ. Written as DNA, the CDR3 is TGCGCCAGCAGCTTGGAGACAGGGAACTCCTACAATGAGCAGTTCTTC. Translating gives CASSLETGNSYNEQFF.

The chain carries TRBV23-1 and TRBJ2-3; a weak D match, TRBD2 (6 bases). TRBV23-1 falls under the ORF class, with uncertain function. The ends were cut back, 2 bases at V and 6 bases at J, with 15 bases in the middle. CDR3 length equals 15 residues. CDR3 residues: CASSQGRHPSDTQYF. The CDR3 region has the DNA TGCGCCAGCAGTCAAGGGAGGCACCCCAGTGATACGCAGTATTTT.

This clonotype was picked up a small number of times. The V call is TRBV7-2, the J call TRBJ2-1; 9 nucleotides align to TRBD1. Germline CDR1 reads SGHTA; CDR2 reads FQGNSA. The CDR3 loop spans 17 amino acids. V lost 0 bases, J lost 8 bases, and 11 bases stayed unmatched. CDR3 residues: CASSLAGLQGAAHEQFF. As DNA, the CDR3 is TGTGCCAGCAGCTTAGCGGGCCTACAGGGGGCGGCACATGAGCAGTTCTTC. The variable domain in full, with the rest retrieved from reference TRBV7-2 and TRBJ2-1, is GAGVSQSPSNKVTEKGKDVELRCDPISGHTALYWYRQSLGQGLEFLIYFQGNSAPDKSGLPSDRFSAERTGGSVSTLTIQRTQQEDSAVYLCASSLAGLQGAAHEQFFGPGTRLTVL.

The V call is TRBV20-1, the J call TRBJ2-2; TRBD1 might be the D (5 bases). The germline V gene has CDR1 DFQATT and CDR2 SNEGSKA (reference sequence). This CDR3 comprises 13 residues. Trimming left V 6 bases short and J 5 bases short, with 13 bases between. The CDR3 nucleotides read TGCAGTGCCGGCAGGGATGAAACCGGGGAGCTGTTTTTT. The encoded protein is CSAGRDETGELFF.

The rearrangement joins TRBV18 to TRBJ2-5, with 7 bases identical to TRBD2. The CDR3 loop spans 15 amino acids. J lost 1 base, V lost 0 bases, and 2 bases had no gene match. Per germline, CDR1 KGHSH and CDR2 LQKENI. The DNA for the CDR3 is TGTGCCAGCTCACCACCGGGACTAACCCAAGAGACCCAGTACTTC. This translates into CASSPPGLTQETQYF.

This clonotype was detected a few times. The chain combines TRBV6-1 with TRBJ1-2; 8 nucleotides match TRBD1. From germline, CDR1 is MNHNS and CDR2 SASEGT. V was pared by 5 bases and J by 5 bases, with 13 bases of the junction left unmatched. The CDR3 has 16 amino acids. CDR3 DNA: TGTGCCAGCAGTCTCACAAGGACAGGGCGTTTATATGGCTACACCTTC. The encoded protein is CASSLTRTGRLYGYTF.

This chain connects TRBV27 to TRBJ1-6; D call uncertain. Trimming left V 1 base short and J 8 bases short, with 3 bases between. The CDR3 consists of 12 residues. Germline V gives CDR1 MNHEY, CDR2 SMNVEV (reference sequence). DNA for the CDR3: TGTGCCAGCAGTTTATTGGATTCACCCCTCCACTTT. Amino acid sequence: CASSLLDSPLHF.

The chain recombines TRBV6-2 or TRBV6-3 with TRBJ2-1; 9 bases are a match to TRBD2. V was clipped by 3 bases and J by 9 bases; unmatched bases: 9. Germline V gene sequence: CDR1 MNHEY, CDR2 SVGEGT. The CDR3 contains 15 residues. CDR3 in amino acids: CASSYLASGKGEQFF. The CDR3 nucleotides are TGTGCCAGCAGTTATCTGGCTAGCGGGAAGGGTGAGCAGTTCTTC.

This chain uses TRBV12-3 or TRBV12-4 with TRBJ2-7; either TRBD1 or TRBD2 may fit D (7 bases each). The CDR3 covers 15 residues. Trimming removed 3 bases from V and 3 bases from J, with 15 bases in between. The CDR3 region is CASSFRGGKRYEQYF. The DNA for the CDR3 is TGTGCCAGCAGTTTCAGGGGGGGAAAGCGCTACGAGCAGTACTTC.

This clonotype was counted between two and nine times. The rearrangement uses TRBV7-2 and TRBJ2-1; D not certain. V lost 2 bases and J lost 9, with 14 bases in between. Germline lookup yields CDR1 SGHTA and CDR2 FQGNSA. CDR3 length: 14 residues. The CDR3 protein is CASSLYQTGLEQFF. In DNA form, the CDR3 reads TGTGCCAGCAGCTTATACCAAACCGGGCTTGAGCAGTTCTTC.

This chain links TRBV6-6 with TRBJ2-1, with a weak D call TRBD2 (5 bases). V was pared by 5 bases and J by 9 bases, with 11 bases between. This CDR3 has 12 residues. Germline V lookup: CDR1 MNHNY, CDR2 SVGAGI (reference sequence). CDR3 amino acids: CASSRTSGEQFF. In nucleotides, the CDR3 is TGTGCCAGCAGTCGAACAAGCGGTGAGCAGTTCTTC.

The V and J genes are TRBV20-1 and TRBJ1-2, with D unclear. The length of the CDR3 is 13 residues. The germline V gene has CDR1 DFQATT and CDR2 SNEGSKA (reference sequence). Between the trimmed V and J ends, which lost 2 bases and 5 bases, there was a span of 12 bases. CDR3 DNA: TGCAGTGCTAGATCCACCGCGGAGTATGGCTACACCTTC. This sequence encodes CSARSTAEYGYTF.

This clonotype was observed once. J is TRBJ2-5 and V is TRBV10-3, with D tentatively TRBD2 (6 bases). Looked up from germline, CDR1 is ENHRY and CDR2 is SYGVKD. V lost 6 bases and J lost 5, with 13 bases in between. This CDR3 spans 13 amino acids. The CDR3 region is CAISGGAVETQYF. CDR3 sequence (DNA): TGTGCCATCAGCGGAGGGGCTGTCGAGACCCAGTACTTC.

In DNA form, the CDR3 reads TGTGCCAGCAGCTTGTTAAAACTAGCGGGAACGTACCATGAGCAGTTCTTC. The encoded protein is CASSLLKLAGTYHEQFF. The rearrangement links TRBV5-4 to TRBJ2-1, with TRBD2 matching over 10 bases. Germline assignment: CDR1 SGHNT and CDR2 YYREEE (reference sequence). With V trimmed by 1 base and J by 8 bases, 12 bases remained unmatched. CDR3 length: 17 amino acids.

This clonotype was found a few times. The genes are TRBV7-2 and TRBJ2-7, with TRBD2 matching over 13 bases. The CDR3 is made up of 15 amino acids. V lost 4 bases to trimming and J lost 7 bases; unmatched junction nucleotides: 7. The V gene's germline CDR1 is SGHTA and CDR2 FQGNSA. CDR3 amino acids: CASSSGLAGVGEQYV. The DNA of the CDR3 is TGTGCCAGCAGCTCCGGACTAGCGGGAGTCGGGGAGCAGTACGTC.

This clonotype was observed a few times. V usage is TRBV12-3 or TRBV12-4 and J usage is TRBJ2-3; D may be TRBD2 (5 bases). CDR3 length equals 12 residues. V lost 9 bases and J 3 bases, leaving 10 bases between the germline ends. The CDR3 sequence: CASTRRTDTQYF. CDR3 bases: TGTGCCAGTACTAGGAGGACAGATACGCAGTATTTT.